A selection of T cell receptor beta chains follows, all from one sample in a study of blood T cell repertoires in COVID-19. This table comes from immunoSEQ multiplex PCR, and its TCRdb copy is limited to in-frame clones, with some not included. This table has about 98,000 clones, 82% appearing once. The sample comprised peripheral blood. Receptors were obtained from a man older than 75 with acute or convalescent COVID-19. The CDR3 runs from the conserved cysteine through the conserved F or W. A D gene is named only where the DNA matches it firmly. Size tells how often a clone was seen (once, few, many) or the class of an expanded clone, and some rows leave it out.

clone size,J gene,D gene,V gene,CDR3 DNA,CDR3 protein
.,TRBJ1-4,.,TRBV27,TGTGCCAGCAGTACGCGGGATCTCAAGGGAGAAAAACTGTTTTTT,CASSTRDLKGEKLFF
few,TRBJ1-1,.,TRBV3-1/TRBV3-2,TGTGCCAGCAGCCCCCTTGGGCTTGAAGCTTTCTTT,CASSPLGLEAFF
.,TRBJ1-5,.,TRBV12-3/TRBV12-4,TGTGCCAGCAGTTTCGCAGGGAAACAGCCCCAGCATTTT,CASSFAGKQPQHF
.,TRBJ2-1,TRBD2,TRBV27,TGTGCCAGCCAGACTGGACTAGTCTACAATGAGCAGTTCTTC,CASQTGLVYNEQFF
.,TRBJ2-5,TRBD1,TRBV4-1,TGCGCCAGCAGCCAGAGAGGGACAGATGAGACCCAGTACTTC,CASSQRGTDETQYF
.,TRBJ1-5,.,TRBV19,TGTGCCAGTAGTCTGGGGGCCGCTGGCAATCAGCCCCAGCATTTT,CASSLGAAGNQPQHF
.,TRBJ2-4,.,TRBV5-1,TGCGCCAGCAGCGGGGTGGGGCAGGAAGGAAACATTCAGTACTTC,CASSGVGQEGNIQYF
.,TRBJ2-7,TRBD2,TRBV30,TGTGCCTGGGGGGGAGGGTTAACCTACGAGCAGTACTTC,CAWGGGLTYEQYF
.,TRBJ1-6,.,TRBV14,TGTGCCAGCAGCCAAAACACAGGGTTCTCACCCCTCCACTTT,CASSQNTGFSPLHF
.,TRBJ1-1,.,TRBV19,TGTGCCAGTGGTAGACAGAACACTGAAGCTTTCTTT,CASGRQNTEAFF
.,TRBJ1-1,.,TRBV24-1,TGTGCCACCATAAGAGGGAGGGCTTGGAATAACACTGAAGCTTTCTTT,CATIRGRAWNNTEAFF
.,TRBJ2-7,.,TRBV27,TGTGCCAGCAGTTCCGGGGGGCCCCCCTACGAGCAGTACTTC,CASSSGGPPYEQYF
.,TRBJ2-7,.,TRBV7-8,TGTGCCAGCAGCTTAGTTCGACTAGTTGACGAGCAGTACTTC,CASSLVRLVDEQYF
.,TRBJ2-7,.,TRBV28,TGTGCCAGCAGTCCCGCCCGTACGGTATACGAGCAGTACTTC,CASSPARTVYEQYF
medium-sized,TRBJ2-7,.,TRBV18,TGTGCCAGCTCACCAGAGGGAAGGTACGAGCAGTACTTC,CASSPEGRYEQYF
.,TRBJ2-2,.,TRBV7-6,TGTGCCAGCAGCCGGCGGGAAGCGAACACCGGGGAGCTGTTTTTT,CASSRREANTGELFF